One sample yielded the 27 T cell receptor beta chains listed below, sequenced in a study of T cell responses to AZD1222 COVID-19 vaccine (TCRdb year 2021). The method behind the library was the immunoSEQ multiplex PCR assay. TCRdb carries this immuneACCESS record with in-frame sequences only. Its versions omit some clonotypes, under half of them owing to an unresolved V gene in the studies checked, with the rest unexplained. In all, the sample holds 90,000 to 150,000 clones, and around 87% of those were seen once. Approximately 2.6% of the sample is held by the ten biggest clonotypes. The time point label corresponds to: about 28 days (+/-7) after the second vaccine dose. The specimen was peripheral blood, collected 28 days after the second AZD1222 dose. These receptor sequences come from an adult who received the AZD1222 COVID-19 vaccine.

The V gene is TRBV28, the J gene TRBJ2-5; 11 nucleotides line up with TRBD1. Looked up from germline, CDR1 is MDHEN and CDR2 is SYDVKM. Trimming took 6 bases from V and 4 from J; bases not matched to a gene: 19. The CDR3 consists of 19 residues. The CDR3 loop is CASSQITHGDRGVRETQYF. The DNA of the CDR3 is TGTGCCAGCAGCCAAATTACCCACGGGGACAGGGGGGTACGAGAGACCCAGTACTTC.

The gene calls are TRBV7-6 and TRBJ1-1; the D gene is possibly TRBD1 (6 bases). This CDR3 is built from 16 residues. Germline lookup yields CDR1 SGHVS and CDR2 FNYEAQ. Trimming stripped 0 bases from V and 1 base from J, with 12 bases between. The CDR3: CASSLAFRGKNTEAFF. CDR3 nucleotides: TGTGCCAGCAGCTTAGCGTTTAGGGGGAAGAACACTGAAGCTTTCTTT.

This sequence joins TRBV6-6 and TRBJ1-6; 9 bases agree with TRBD1. This CDR3 contains 16 residues. Per the germline V gene, CDR1 is MNHNY and CDR2 is SVGAGI (reference sequence). V trimming: 4 bases; J trimming: 7 bases; junction bases outside the gene matches: 8. Here the CDR3 DNA reads TGTGCCAGCAGTTTTGCCACCGGGACAGGGAATTCACCCCTCCACTTT. This encodes CASSFATGTGNSPLHF.

The gene calls are TRBV19 and TRBJ1-1, with 11 positions matching TRBD1. The CDR3 loop spans 14 amino acids. The V segment lost 7 bases and the J segment 3 bases; nucleotides outside the gene matches: 4. Germline CDR1 and CDR2: LNHDA and SQIVND (reference sequence). The CDR3 protein is CASIPDRGHTEAFF. The CDR3 nucleotides read TGTGCCAGTATCCCGGACAGGGGGCACACTGAAGCTTTCTTT.

This chain uses TRBV27 with TRBJ1-1, with 8 bases identical to TRBD1. CDR3 size: 13 residues. CDR1 and CDR2 from the germline V gene are MNHEY and SMNVEV (reference sequence). The trim removed 5 bases at V and 5 bases at J, leaving 4 bases unmatched. CDR3 sequence reads: CASSEDRDTEAFF. The DNA of the CDR3 is TGTGCCAGCAGTGAGGACAGGGATACTGAAGCTTTCTTT.

V gene TRBV28 combines with J gene TRBJ1-2; D possibly corresponds to TRBD1 (5 bases). The CDR3 has 15 residues. Trimming removed 3 bases from V and 0 bases from J, with 11 bases in between. Germline CDR1 reads MDHEN; CDR2 reads SYDVKM. The CDR3 is CASSLGTLANYGYTF. The CDR3 nucleotides read TGTGCCAGCAGTTTGGGGACGTTAGCTAACTATGGCTACACCTTC.

The V call is TRBV27, the J call TRBJ1-4, with D unresolved. This CDR3 is built from 17 residues. Germline values: CDR1 MNHEY, CDR2 SMNVEV (reference sequence). V dropped 5 bases and J dropped 0 bases, with 16 bases sitting between them. CDR3 nucleotides: TGTGCCAGCAGTAGAAGCTTAGGAAGGGCAACTAATGAAAAACTGTTTTTT. Protein sequence: CASSRSLGRATNEKLFF.

In nucleotides, the CDR3 is TGTGCCAGCTGGCAGCTCCGGGACAGGGTTCATAGCAATCAGCCCCAGCATTTT. Translation: CASWQLRDRVHSNQPQHF. The chain links TRBV28 to TRBJ1-5; TRBD1 matches at 9 bases. The CDR3 is made up of 18 amino acids. In germline, CDR1 is MDHEN, CDR2 SYDVKM. V trimming: 8 bases; J trimming: 0 bases; junction bases outside the gene matches: 14.

The rearrangement uses TRBV6-5 and TRBJ1-2; D may be TRBD1 (5 bases). The CDR3 contains 11 residues. The V end lost 6 bases, the J end lost 7 bases, and 9 bases lay between the germline ends. In germline, CDR1 is MNHEY, CDR2 SVGAGI. The CDR3 sequence is CASRTGTGYTF. The CDR3 bases are TGTGCCAGCAGAACCGGGACTGGCTACACCTTC.

The rearrangement joins TRBV6-6 to TRBJ2-1; D possibly matches TRBD1 or TRBD2 (5 bases each). Germline CDR1 reads MNHNY; CDR2 reads SVGAGI (reference sequence). Trimming shortened V by 2 bases and J by 10 bases, and 9 bases separated the two germline ends. The CDR3 extends over 12 amino acids. DNA of the CDR3: TGTGCCAGCAGTTACCCGGGGCGGGAGCAGTTCTTC. Its translation: CASSYPGREQFF.

This sequence joins TRBV28 and TRBJ1-2; D remains ambiguous. Trimming stripped 2 bases from V and 2 bases from J, with 6 bases between. This CDR3 has 13 amino acids. Looked up from germline, CDR1 is MDHEN and CDR2 is SYDVKM. CDR3 amino acids: CASSLTSNYGYTF. The CDR3 DNA sequence: TGTGCCAGCAGTTTAACGTCGAACTATGGCTACACCTTC.

The gene calls are TRBV7-6 and TRBJ1-5; 7 positions match TRBD1. Germline V gives CDR1 SGHVS, CDR2 FNYEAQ. V shed 1 base and J 2 bases; nucleotides not matched to a gene: 8. This CDR3 has 17 residues. Here the CDR3 reads CASSLEAWQGGNQPQHF. CDR3 in DNA: TGTGCCAGCAGCTTAGAGGCCTGGCAGGGGGGCAATCAGCCCCAGCATTTT.

V is TRBV7-3 and J is TRBJ2-2; 9 bases map to TRBD2. Germline V gene sequence: CDR1 SGHTA, CDR2 FQGTGA. V lost 4 bases to trimming and J lost 5 bases; unmatched junction nucleotides: 5. The CDR3 spans 15 residues. In DNA form, the CDR3 reads TGTGCCAGCAGCTACGGACTAGCGCGAACCGGGGAGCTGTTTTTT. Translated: CASSYGLARTGELFF.

The chain carries TRBV29-1 and TRBJ1-4, with unresolved D. V was clipped by 5 bases and J by 7 bases, with 14 bases between them. The V gene's germline CDR1 is SQVTM and CDR2 ANQGSEA. The CDR3 loop spans 13 amino acids. The CDR3 protein is CSVRFTASEKLFF. In nucleotides, the CDR3 is TGCAGCGTTAGGTTCACAGCTTCTGAAAAACTGTTTTTT.

This sequence joins TRBV16 and TRBJ2-3, with a tentative D call TRBD2 (5 bases). The V end lost 4 bases, the J end lost 0 bases, and 11 bases lay between the germline ends. This CDR3 is built from 15 residues. CDR1 and CDR2 from the germline V gene are KGHSY and FQNENV. The CDR3 DNA sequence: TGTGCCAGCAGCCCCCTCAGCGGTAGCACAGATACGCAGTATTTT. This codes for CASSPLSGSTDTQYF. Looking up the rest from reference TRBV16 and TRBJ2-3 gives the full variable domain: GEEVAQTPKHLVRGEGQKAKLYCAPIKGHSYVFWYQQVLKNEFKFLISFQNENVFDETGMPKERFSAKCLPNSPCSLEIQATKLEDSAVYFCASSPLSGSTDTQYFGPGTRLTVL.

The chain recombines TRBV2 with TRBJ1-5; tentatively, D is TRBD1 (6 bases). The V and J ends lost 7 bases and 6 bases respectively, with 16 bases between them. This CDR3 comprises 14 residues. The germline V gene has CDR1 SNHLY and CDR2 FYNNEI. CDR3 in amino acids: CASTPDRRGQPQHF. The CDR3 coding sequence is TGTGCCAGCACCCCGGACAGACGAGGTCAGCCCCAGCATTTT.

This clone has more than one count but fewer than ten. The chain links TRBV5-1 to TRBJ2-1; D is undetermined. The length of the CDR3 is 17 residues. Trimming left V 4 bases short and J 2 bases short, with 19 bases between. Germline lookup yields CDR1 SGHRS and CDR2 YFSETQ. CDR3 amino acids: CASSPARTLDPYNEQFF. In DNA, the CDR3 is TGCGCCAGCAGCCCAGCACGTACGTTAGATCCCTACAATGAGCAGTTCTTC. The entire variable domain, with the rest obtained from reference TRBV5-1 and TRBJ2-1, is as follows: KAGVTQTPRYLIKTRGQQVTLSCSPISGHRSVSWYQQTPGQGLQFLFEYFSETQRNKGNFPGRFSGRQFSNSRSEMNVSTLELGDSALYLCASSPARTLDPYNEQFFGPGTRLTVL.

V gene TRBV18 combines with J gene TRBJ2-3, with D hard to call. CDR1 is KGHSH and CDR2 is LQKENI in the germline V gene. The CDR3 consists of 14 residues. The V and J ends lost 1 base and 5 bases respectively, with 10 bases between them. The CDR3 sequence is CASSPRSSEDTQYF. The CDR3 coding sequence is TGTGCCAGCTCACCACGCTCATCAGAAGATACGCAGTATTTT.

This chain connects TRBV7-6 to TRBJ1-2; D is uncertain. Germline-derived CDR1 and CDR2 are SGHVS and FNYEAQ. This CDR3 has 15 amino acids. V lost 1 base and J 1 base, leaving 10 bases between the germline ends. CDR3 DNA sequence: TGTGCCAGCAGCTTAGATAGTAGTATTAACTATGGCTACACCTTC. This encodes CASSLDSSINYGYTF. The variable domain in full, completed from reference TRBV7-6 and TRBJ1-2, reads GAGVSQSPRYKVTKRGQDVALRCDPISGHVSLYWYRQALGQGPEFLTYFNYEAQQDKSGLPNDRFSAERPEGSISTLTIQRTEQRDSAMYRCASSLDSSINYGYTFGSGTRLTVV.

The chain uses TRBV7-9 and TRBJ1-4; 12 bases agree with TRBD1. There are 19 residues in the CDR3. V dropped 2 bases and J dropped 5; count of bases not matched to a gene: 12. The germline V gene has CDR1 SEHNR and CDR2 FQNEAQ (reference sequence). The CDR3 reads CASSLPKGQGADRNEKLFF. As DNA, the CDR3 is TGTGCCAGCAGCTTACCGAAGGGACAGGGGGCCGATCGGAATGAAAAACTGTTTTTT.

The J gene is TRBJ2-1, the V gene TRBV18, with 8 nucleotides matching TRBD1. Germline values: CDR1 KGHSH, CDR2 LQKENI. This CDR3 spans 18 amino acids. Losses at the gene ends were 2 bases for V and 3 bases for J; bases not matched to a gene: 12. CDR3 in amino acids: CASSPTMDRVGGYNEQFF. The CDR3 bases are TGTGCCAGCTCACCAACCATGGACAGGGTTGGGGGCTACAATGAGCAGTTCTTC.

The chain links TRBV5-1 to TRBJ2-3, with 12 bases that match TRBD2. This CDR3 contains 15 residues. The J segment lost 7 bases and the V segment lost 3 bases, leaving 6 bases of the junction unmatched. Germline CDR1 SGHRS, CDR2 YFSETQ. CDR3 sequence (DNA): TGCGCCAGCAGCTCCGGGACTAGCGGGCTTTATACGCAGTATTTT. It codes for CASSSGTSGLYTQYF.

V gene TRBV29-1 combines with J gene TRBJ2-1, with unresolved D. Trimming took 7 bases from V and 5 from J, leaving 9 bases between them. This CDR3 contains 11 residues. Germline V lookup: CDR1 SQVTM, CDR2 ANQGSEA. The CDR3 loop is CSGGFDNEQFF. The CDR3 nucleotides read TGCAGCGGGGGATTCGACAATGAGCAGTTCTTC.

V is TRBV20-1 and J is TRBJ2-5, with no clear D. In germline, CDR1 is DFQATT, CDR2 SNEGSKA (reference sequence). The CDR3 covers 10 residues. V dropped 8 bases and J dropped 8 bases, with 12 bases sitting between them. For the CDR3, the DNA is TGCAGTAGGTTCCAAGGAACCCAGTACTTC. Its translation is CSRFQGTQYF.

V and J are TRBV7-2 and TRBJ1-6; tentative D call: TRBD1 (6 bases). Trimming removed 6 bases from V and 8 bases from J, with 11 bases in between. The V gene's germline CDR1 is SGHTA and CDR2 FQGNSA. This CDR3 is 13 amino acids long. The CDR3 sequence: CASRINRDSPLHF. The CDR3 DNA reads as TGTGCCAGCAGAATAAACAGGGATTCACCCCTCCACTTT.

This sequence joins TRBV7-9 and TRBJ2-1, with D possibly being TRBD2 (5 bases). Looked up from germline, CDR1 is SEHNR and CDR2 is FQNEAQ (reference sequence). This CDR3 is 11 amino acids long. V dropped 4 bases and J dropped 10 bases, with 8 bases sitting between them. This chain's CDR3 is CASSSTGEQFF. CDR3 nucleotides: TGTGCCAGCAGCTCGACGGGGGAGCAGTTCTTC.

The DNA of the CDR3 is TGTGCCAGCAGCGCCCGACAGGGGAACTATGGCTACACCTTC. It yields the protein CASSARQGNYGYTF. This chain links TRBV7-8 with TRBJ1-2, with 8 bases lining up with TRBD1. This CDR3 contains 14 residues. Germline CDR1 and CDR2: SGHVS and FQNEAQ. V was clipped by 5 bases and J by 2 bases; unmatched bases: 4.